The 20 T cell receptor beta chains listed next were all sequenced from one sample in a study of CD8 T cells in ankylosing spondylitis. From the 5' RACE reads, TCRdb called clonotypes with MiXCR, one entry per CDR3 protein. The repertoire holds 300,000 to 350,000 distinct CDR3 sequences, with less than 25% as singletons. Sequenced material: blood, either unsorted or a sorted T cell fraction (not recorded which). These receptor sequences come from a female donor with ankylosing spondylitis or in good health (not recorded which).

This chain connects TRBV2 to TRBJ1-1, with a weak D call TRBD1 (6 bases). Germline-derived CDR1 and CDR2 are SNHLY and FYNNEI. This CDR3 contains 12 residues. V lost 8 bases to trimming and J lost 9 bases, with 16 bases between them. The CDR3 DNA is TGTGCCAGCCGATTCGGACAGCGGAAAGCTTTCTTT. This translates into CASRFGQRKAFF.

This clonotype was seen a few times. The J gene is TRBJ2-5, the V gene TRBV25-1, with D maybe TRBD2 (5 bases). The germline CDR1 and CDR2 sequences are MGHDK and SYGVNS. The length of the CDR3 is 14 residues. Trimming stripped 1 base from V and 4 bases from J, with 10 bases between. The CDR3 DNA sequence: TGTGCCAGCAGTGAATTCGGTCGGGGAGAGACCCAGTACTTC. Translating gives CASSEFGRGETQYF.

The sample holds a few counts of this clonotype. The rearrangement links TRBV7-2 to TRBJ1-1; the match to TRBD1 covers 7 bases. V lost 3 bases and J lost 4; bases outside the gene matches: 5. CDR3 length: 14 amino acids. The germline CDR1 and CDR2 sequences are SGHTA and FQGNSA. CDR3 in DNA: TGTGCCAGCAGCTTTAATTCAGGGGGCACTGAAGCTTTCTTT. Translating gives CASSFNSGGTEAFF. Combining the CDR3 with reference TRBV7-2 and TRBJ1-1 gives the whole variable domain GAGVSQSPSNKVTEKGKDVELRCDPISGHTALYWYRQSLGQGLEFLIYFQGNSAPDKSGLPSDRFSAERTGGSVSTLTIQRTQQEDSAVYLCASSFNSGGTEAFFGQGTRLTVV.

This clonotype was recorded many times. This chain uses TRBV3-1 with TRBJ2-5; 9 bases agree with TRBD2. Trimming removed 2 bases from V and 6 bases from J; junction bases left unmatched: 7. The germline gives CDR1 LGHDT, CDR2 YNNKEL (reference sequence). The CDR3 sequence is 15 residues long. The CDR3 sequence: CASSQSAGGPKTQYF. The CDR3 DNA reads TGTGCCAGCAGCCAATCCGCGGGAGGGCCGAAGACCCAGTACTTC.

The chain links TRBV20-1 to TRBJ2-3; 13 nucleotides match TRBD2. The CDR3 totals 16 residues. V lost 4 bases and J lost 5; bases outside the gene matches: 9. Germline CDR1 reads DFQATT; CDR2 reads SNEGSKA (reference sequence). The CDR3 bases are TGCAGTGCTACGACCGGACTAGCGGGAGAGGTAGATACGCAGTATTTT. This translates into CSATTGLAGEVDTQYF.

The chain recombines TRBV20-1 with TRBJ2-7; a weak D match, TRBD2 (5 bases). Germline CDR1 and CDR2: DFQATT and SNEGSKA (reference sequence). The CDR3 runs to 13 residues. V dropped 0 bases and J dropped 5 bases, with 11 bases sitting between them. This chain's CDR3 is CSARDAPRDEQYF. The CDR3 nucleotides are TGCAGTGCTAGAGATGCGCCGAGGGACGAGCAGTACTTC.

This clonotype has only a few counts. This chain links TRBV7-9 with TRBJ2-1; TRBD2 matches at 7 bases. Unmatched junction bases numbered 5, after V lost 1 base and J lost 8 bases. The CDR3 contains 14 residues. The germline V gene has CDR1 SEHNR and CDR2 FQNEAQ (reference sequence). The CDR3 DNA reads as TGTGCCAGCAGCTTAGGGGGAGGGGTCTATGAGCAGTTCTTC. Translated: CASSLGGGVYEQFF.

The chain links TRBV24-1 to TRBJ2-2; D not certain. The CDR3 is 12 amino acids. CDR1 is KGHDR and CDR2 is SFDVKD in the germline V gene. Trimming cost V 5 bases and J 8 bases, with 8 bases left between them. The CDR3 DNA reads as TGTGCCACCAGTGCATGGGGTGGGGAGCTGTTTTTT. As protein: CATSAWGGELFF.

The chain is built from TRBV20-1 and TRBJ2-1; the D gene is possibly TRBD2 (5 bases). Germline V CDR1 and CDR2: DFQATT, SNEGSKA (reference sequence). V lost 3 bases, J lost 0 bases, and 15 bases lay in between. The CDR3 is 16 amino acids. The CDR3 sequence is CSARKAEAGSYNEQFF. The CDR3 DNA sequence: TGCAGTGCTAGGAAGGCAGAGGCGGGCTCCTACAATGAGCAGTTCTTC.

The chain uses TRBV7-2 and TRBJ2-1, with 10 bases matching TRBD2. From germline, CDR1 is SGHTA and CDR2 FQGNSA. CDR3 length: 16 residues. V gave up 5 bases and J gave up 2 bases; unmatched junction bases: 6. CDR3 amino acids: CASSQTSGPPYNEQFF. Written as DNA, the CDR3 is TGTGCCAGCAGCCAGACTAGCGGGCCCCCCTACAATGAGCAGTTCTTC.

This clonotype was seen repeatedly, ten times or more. The V gene is TRBV7-3, the J gene TRBJ1-1; 8 bases are a match to TRBD1. The CDR3 is made up of 16 amino acids. From germline, CDR1 is SGHTA and CDR2 FQGTGA. V lost 3 bases and J lost 7; bases outside the gene matches: 13. The CDR3 sequence: CASSLRGDRQSREAFF. CDR3 sequence (DNA): TGTGCCAGCAGCTTGAGGGGGGACAGGCAATCTCGTGAAGCTTTCTTT.

This clonotype has more than one count but fewer than ten. The chain carries TRBV5-1 and TRBJ2-1, with TRBD2 matching 8 bases. V gave up 7 bases and J gave up 4 bases; unmatched junction bases: 7. Germline CDR1 SGHRS, CDR2 YFSETQ. The length of the CDR3 is 14 residues. The CDR3 coding sequence is TGCGCCAGCCGTCTTAGCGGGGATTACAATGAGCAGTTCTTC. Translation: CASRLSGDYNEQFF.

This clonotype has a handful of counts. This chain's CDR3 is CASSARGLPNTEAFF. For the CDR3, the DNA is TGTGCCAGCAGTGCCCGGGGACTGCCGAACACTGAAGCTTTCTTT. This chain connects TRBV2 to TRBJ1-1; D possibly corresponds to TRBD1 (5 bases). V was cut by 4 bases and J by 1 base, with 13 bases left in between. The length of the CDR3 is 15 residues. Germline-derived CDR1 and CDR2 are SNHLY and FYNNEI.

V and J are TRBV11-2 and TRBJ2-1, with D uncertain. The V and J ends lost 5 bases and 4 bases respectively, with 12 bases between them. The CDR3 has 14 amino acids. Germline CDR1 is SGHAT and CDR2 is FQNNGV. CDR3 sequence reads: CASSVRAQYNEQFF. CDR3 nucleotides: TGTGCCAGCAGCGTTCGCGCGCAGTACAATGAGCAGTTCTTC.

This clonotype was seen repeatedly, ten times or more. The chain couples TRBV29-1 to TRBJ2-2; 7 bases are shared with TRBD2. Trimming cost V 4 bases and J 7 bases; bases outside gene matches: 9. Germline loops: CDR1 SQVTM, CDR2 ANQGSEA. This CDR3 spans 14 amino acids. The CDR3 protein is CSVATSRRGGELFF. Here the CDR3 DNA reads TGCAGCGTTGCGACTAGCCGGAGAGGCGGGGAGCTGTTTTTT.

This clonotype was counted ten times or more. V usage is TRBV24-1 and J usage is TRBJ2-3; 7 bases match TRBD1. Germline values: CDR1 KGHDR, CDR2 SFDVKD. J gave up 2 bases and V 2 bases, and 9 bases lay outside the gene matches. This CDR3 is 17 amino acids long. CDR3 nucleotide sequence: TGTGCCACCAGTGATTCGAAGACAGGGATGAACACAGATACGCAGTATTTT. The encoded protein is CATSDSKTGMNTDTQYF.

This clonotype was seen only a few times. CDR3 loop: CATGNPGRNNEQFF. In DNA, the CDR3 is TGTGCCACCGGGAATCCAGGCCGAAACAATGAGCAGTTCTTC. V gene TRBV7-6 combines with J gene TRBJ2-1; D possibly corresponds to TRBD2 (5 bases). CDR1 and CDR2 (germline): SGHVS, FNYEAQ. The V end lost 10 bases, the J end lost 5 bases, and 18 bases lay between the germline ends. This CDR3 is built from 14 residues.

The CDR3: CSASSRSDTQYF. Here the CDR3 DNA reads TGCAGTGCTAGTAGTCGGAGTGATACGCAGTATTTT. V and J are TRBV20-1 and TRBJ2-3; D is unresolved. The CDR3 contains 12 residues. Germline CDR1 is DFQATT and CDR2 is SNEGSKA (reference sequence). Trimming removed 3 bases at V and 6 bases at J, with 10 bases between.

This sequence joins TRBV7-2 and TRBJ2-3; 8 bases fit TRBD2. The CDR3 runs to 14 residues. The junction had 3 bases not matched to a gene; V was cut back by 4 bases and J by 3 bases. Germline V gene lookup returns CDR1 SGHTA and CDR2 FQGNSA. The CDR3 region is CASSSRGGTDTQYF. DNA of the CDR3: TGTGCCAGCAGCTCCCGCGGGGGGACAGATACGCAGTATTTT.

The chain uses TRBV12-3 or TRBV12-4 and TRBJ2-1, with TRBD1 matching 7 bases. The CDR3 sequence is 18 residues long. V was clipped by 4 bases and J by 0 bases; unmatched bases: 12. CDR3 region: CASSSLQGIEPSYNEQFF. In DNA, the CDR3 is TGTGCCAGCAGTTCATTACAGGGGATTGAACCCTCCTACAATGAGCAGTTCTTC.